The clone carrying this T cell receptor beta chain appeared once. The repertoire was sequenced with immunoSEQ multiplex PCR; TCRdb's copy has only in-frame clones and lacks some. The sample consists of some 500,000 clones, roughly 90% of them appearing once. The study drew participants aged about 18 to 89 years from roughly 25 US areas. The source of the sample is a study of blood T cell repertoires in COVID-19. This CDR3 is built from 16 residues. Between the trimmed V and J ends, which lost 9 bases and 6 bases, there was a span of 21 bases. Germline V lookup: CDR1 SGHTA, CDR2 FQGNSA. This sequence was found in a woman aged 40 to 50 who had recovered from COVID-19. The sequenced sample was PBMCs or T cells enriched from blood (not recorded which). The chain combines TRBV7-2 with TRBJ1-6; perhaps TRBD1 as D (6 bases). CDR3 in amino acids: CASSPRGAGSNSPLHF. CDR3 DNA sequence: TGTGCCAGTTCCCCACGGGGGGCAGGGAGTAATTCACCCCTCCACTTT.